What follows are 32 T cell receptor beta chains derived from one specimen sequenced in a study of vaccination effects on CD4 cells after COVID-19. Sequencing was preceded by expansion of antigen-specific CD4+ T cells with viral peptide pools in the ViraFEST assay. The authors isolated CD4+ T cells after around 9 days of culture. No antigen has been identified for these receptors. TCRdb keeps only in-frame clones here, not all; method: immunoSEQ multiplex PCR. The top ten clones hold around 30% of a sample with just over 30,000 clones, roughly two thirds of them seen once. The sequencing used CD4+ T cells from PBMCs cultured with HCoV-229E spike peptides, collected before COVID-19 vaccination. These receptor sequences come from a human donor who received a COVID-19 vaccine.

The V and J genes are TRBV12-3 or TRBV12-4 and TRBJ2-3, with D uncertain. V was cut by 0 bases and J by 5 bases, with 0 bases left in between. CDR3 length: 11 amino acids. CDR3: CASSLADTQYF. CDR3 in DNA: TGTGCCAGCAGTTTAGCAGATACGCAGTATTTT.

The chain couples TRBV20-1 to TRBJ2-3; the D gene is possibly TRBD2 (6 bases). V was cut by 5 bases and J by 8 bases, with 11 bases left in between. The CDR3 length is 11 residues. From germline, CDR1 is DFQATT and CDR2 SNEGSKA (reference sequence). CDR3 sequence: CSAYTGGTQYF. DNA for the CDR3: TGCAGTGCTTATACCGGGGGTACGCAGTATTTT.

This clone was found a few times. The chain has TRBV28 and TRBJ1-2; 8 nucleotides line up with TRBD1. The CDR3 is 15 residues long. Germline V gene data show CDR1 as MDHEN and CDR2 as SYDVKM. V lost 8 bases to trimming and J lost 3 bases; unmatched junction nucleotides: 11. The CDR3 region is CASAWGAGGYYGYTF. For the CDR3, the DNA is TGTGCCAGCGCCTGGGGGGCAGGGGGCTACTATGGCTACACCTTC.

This chain joins TRBV18 and TRBJ2-5; D assignment may be TRBD1 or TRBD2 (5 bases each). V was cut by 6 bases and J by 2 bases, with 10 bases left in between. Germline V gives CDR1 KGHSH, CDR2 LQKENI. This CDR3 has 13 residues. Here the CDR3 DNA reads TGTGCCAGCTCCCTTGGGGGACAAGAGACCCAGTACTTC. This sequence encodes CASSLGGQETQYF.

V usage is TRBV7-2 and J usage is TRBJ2-5; 7 positions agree with TRBD2. Germline V lookup: CDR1 SGHTA, CDR2 FQGNSA. V shed 1 base and J 5 bases; nucleotides not matched to a gene: 7. The CDR3 sequence is 15 residues long. In nucleotides, the CDR3 is TGTGCCAGCAGCTTAGTGATAGCGGGTTTTGAGACCCAGTACTTC. This gives the protein CASSLVIAGFETQYF.

The V gene is TRBV7-2, the J gene TRBJ2-7; 7 nucleotides agree with TRBD1. Germline trimming cut 5 bases from V and 0 bases from J; bases unmatched to any gene: 7. Germline CDR1 is SGHTA and CDR2 is FQGNSA. This CDR3 comprises 15 residues. The CDR3 DNA is TGTGCCAGCAGCGAGACAGGGTTTGCCTCCTACGAGCAGTACTTC. Its protein product is CASSETGFASYEQYF.

This rearrangement joins TRBV28 to TRBJ2-1; 10 positions agree with TRBD2. The CDR3 totals 19 residues. The junction had 14 bases not matched to a gene; V was cut back by 6 bases and J by 0 bases. The germline CDR1 and CDR2 sequences are MDHEN and SYDVKM. Here the CDR3 reads CASSPPGTSAYNSYNEQFF. CDR3 coding DNA: TGTGCCAGCAGCCCCCCCGGGACTAGCGCATATAACTCCTACAATGAGCAGTTCTTC. The whole variable domain, filled in from reference TRBV28 and TRBJ2-1, reads DVKVTQSSRYLVKRTGEKVFLECVQDMDHENMFWYRQDPGLGLRLIYFSYDVKMKEKGDIPEGYSVSREKKERFSLILESASTNQTSMYLCASSPPGTSAYNSYNEQFFGPGTRLTVL.

V and J are TRBV5-1 and TRBJ1-4; TRBD1 is a possible D gene (6 bases). Per the germline V gene, CDR1 is SGHRS and CDR2 is YFSETQ. The CDR3 loop spans 15 amino acids. The germline V and J ends were trimmed by 4 bases and 0 bases, with 10 bases remaining between them. CDR3 amino acids: CASSLGATTNEKLFF. The CDR3 DNA reads TGCGCCAGCAGCCTGGGGGCGACAACTAATGAAAAACTGTTTTTT.

A few counts support this clone. The gene calls are TRBV27 and TRBJ1-2, with D possibly TRBD1 on 5 matching bases. The V and J ends lost 7 bases and 0 bases respectively, with 15 bases between them. Germline CDR1 and CDR2: MNHEY and SMNVEV (reference sequence). The CDR3 has 15 amino acids. The CDR3 protein is CASKAGTLANYGYTF. CDR3 sequence (DNA): TGTGCCAGCAAGGCCGGGACCCTAGCTAACTATGGCTACACCTTC.

This clone has just one count. This rearrangement joins TRBV6-6 to TRBJ1-3; 7 positions match TRBD1. The CDR3 contains 15 residues. CDR1 is MNHNY and CDR2 is SVGAGI in the germline V gene (reference sequence). J lost 2 bases, V lost 6 bases, and 7 bases had no gene match. The CDR3 nucleotides are TGTGCCAGCAGGAGACAGGGAGGTACTGGAAACACCATATATTTT. This sequence encodes CASRRQGGTGNTIYF.

This chain links TRBV3-1 (or the pseudogene TRBV3-2) with TRBJ2-7; 8 bases fit TRBD1. The CDR3 is 15 residues long. V was clipped by 4 bases and J by 0 bases; unmatched bases: 5. The germline CDR1 and CDR2 sequences are LGHDT and YNNKEL (reference sequence). In DNA form, the CDR3 reads TGTGCCAGCAGCCCACAGGGGGTCAGCTCCTACGAGCAGTACTTC. Translating it yields CASSPQGVSSYEQYF.

V gene TRBV5-4 combines with J gene TRBJ2-5; 7 bases align to TRBD2. After removal of 3 bases from V and 5 bases from J, the junction contained 7 bases not matched to a gene. The CDR3 sequence is 14 residues long. Per germline, CDR1 SGHNT and CDR2 YYREEE (reference sequence). The CDR3 spells CASSSAGVGETQYF. The CDR3 DNA reads TGTGCCAGCAGCTCGGCGGGAGTGGGGGAGACCCAGTACTTC.

J is TRBJ2-7 and V is TRBV6-5, with TRBD2 matching over 11 bases. Germline CDR1 is MNHEY and CDR2 is SVGAGI. This CDR3 is built from 15 residues. V lost 6 bases and J lost 1; bases outside the gene matches: 5. In nucleotides, the CDR3 is TGTGCCAGCAGGCCGGGACTAGCGGATTCCTACGAGCAGTACTTC. Protein sequence: CASRPGLADSYEQYF.

The V gene is TRBV2, the J gene TRBJ2-5; D call uncertain. The CDR3 totals 14 residues. The germline V gene encodes CDR1 SNHLY and CDR2 FYNNEI. Trimming removed 6 bases from V and 2 bases from J, with 13 bases in between. The CDR3 DNA sequence: TGTGCCAGCAGGAGGAGCCTGGGGCAAGAGACCCAGTACTTC. This gives the protein CASRRSLGQETQYF. The full variable domain, completed using reference TRBV2 and TRBJ2-5, is EPEVTQTPSHQVTQMGQEVILRCVPISNHLYFYWYRQILGQKVEFLVSFYNNEISEKSEIFDDQFSVERPDGSNFTLKIRSTKLEDSAMYFCASRRSLGQETQYFGPGTRLLVL.

The chain has TRBV5-8 and TRBJ2-1; TRBD1 might be the D (5 bases). The CDR3 has 16 residues. Germline loops: CDR1 SGHTS, CDR2 YDEGEE. With 0 bases removed from V and 5 bases from J, the gap between germline ends came to 15 bases. The CDR3 reads CASSLGAGQGNNEQFF. CDR3 nucleotide sequence: TGTGCCAGCAGCTTGGGGGCAGGGCAAGGAAACAATGAGCAGTTCTTC.

The chain has TRBV5-1 and TRBJ1-6; D may be TRBD1 (5 bases). This CDR3 is 14 amino acids long. CDR1 SGHRS and CDR2 YFSETQ come from the germline V gene. V was shortened by 0 bases and J by 9 bases, with 10 bases between the two germline ends. CDR3 nucleotide sequence: TGCGCCAGCAGCTTGGACGGGGGGACTTCACCCCTCCACTTT. Protein sequence: CASSLDGGTSPLHF.

V and J are TRBV10-3 and TRBJ2-2; TRBD2 aligns across 9 bases. This CDR3 comprises 21 residues. Germline V gives CDR1 ENHRY, CDR2 SYGVKD. J gave up 1 base and V 1 base, and 16 bases lay outside the gene matches. The CDR3 nucleotides read TGTGCCATCAGTGAGTTGGGCGGGAGGGCCTCCCGCAATATGAACACCGGGGAGCTGTTTTTT. Protein product: CAISELGGRASRNMNTGELFF.

The CDR3 loop reads CASSLDRIGTDTQYF. The CDR3 bases are TGTGCCAGCAGCCTAGACAGGATTGGTACAGATACGCAGTATTTT. The chain carries TRBV5-6 and TRBJ2-3; TRBD1 might be the D (6 bases). Germline CDR1 SGHDT, CDR2 YYEEEE. V was clipped by 4 bases and J by 3 bases, with 15 bases between them. CDR3 length equals 15 residues.

The chain is built from TRBV5-1 and TRBJ2-7; D perhaps matches TRBD2 (5 bases). Trimming removed 4 bases at V and 4 bases at J, with 15 bases between. Germline CDR1 reads SGHRS; CDR2 reads YFSETQ. CDR3 size: 14 residues. DNA for the CDR3: TGCGCCAGCAGCCCGACTACCGTAGTTTACGAGCAGTACTTC. It codes for CASSPTTVVYEQYF.

The chain carries TRBV3-1 (or the pseudogene TRBV3-2) and TRBJ1-1; D is uncertain. Trimming took off 2 bases at V and 7 bases at J, with 8 bases between the two ends. The germline V gene has CDR1 LGHDT and CDR2 YNNKEL (reference sequence). CDR3 length equals 12 residues. The CDR3 region is CASSQNKYEAFF. CDR3 nucleotides: TGTGCCAGCAGCCAAAACAAGTATGAAGCTTTCTTT.

The V and J genes are TRBV7-6 and TRBJ2-7; no clear D. V lost 1 base to trimming and J lost 6 bases, with 22 bases between them. The CDR3 has 17 residues. The V gene's germline CDR1 is SGHVS and CDR2 FNYEAQ. In DNA form, the CDR3 reads TGTGCCAGCAGCTTAGAGCCAGCAGGCTTCGATGTGGGCGAGCAGTACTTC. Amino acid sequence: CASSLEPAGFDVGEQYF.

The chain has TRBV7-2 and TRBJ2-2, with 13 bases matching TRBD2. Germline trimming cut 5 bases from V and 6 bases from J; bases unmatched to any gene: 3. This CDR3 is built from 15 residues. The germline CDR1 and CDR2 sequences are SGHTA and FQGNSA. The CDR3: CASSRTSGGAGELFF. The CDR3 DNA reads as TGTGCCAGCAGCCGGACTAGCGGGGGCGCCGGGGAGCTGTTTTTT.

This clone is labeled as medium-sized. The chain joins TRBV5-6 to TRBJ2-6, with a weak D call TRBD1 (5 bases). CDR1 and CDR2 from the germline V gene are SGHDT and YYEEEE. This CDR3 is 13 amino acids long. V gave up 2 bases and J gave up 11 bases, with 11 bases separating them. This CDR3 reads CASSFKGVDVLTF. CDR3 nucleotides: TGTGCCAGCAGCTTTAAAGGGGTTGACGTCCTGACTTTC.

The rearrangement uses TRBV19 and TRBJ2-3, with TRBD2 matching over 15 bases. The germline V gene encodes CDR1 LNHDA and CDR2 SQIVND (reference sequence). V gave up 3 bases and J gave up 8 bases; unmatched junction bases: 6. The CDR3 length is 16 residues. CDR3 amino acids: CASSIGLAGGQGTQYF. For the CDR3, the DNA is TGTGCCAGTAGTATTGGACTAGCGGGGGGGCAGGGTACGCAGTATTTT.

This clone was counted between two and nine times. The V call is TRBV5-1, the J call TRBJ2-7; 10 bases fit TRBD1. The CDR3 contains 15 residues. V lost 4 bases to trimming and J lost 4 bases; unmatched junction nucleotides: 8. Germline-derived CDR1 and CDR2 are SGHRS and YFSETQ. The CDR3 nucleotides are TGCGCCAGCAGCGAGAGACAGGGGGCTGGGTACGAGCAGTACTTC. Translating gives CASSERQGAGYEQYF.

This clone was detected once. V is TRBV6-5 and J is TRBJ1-3; 9 nucleotides agree with TRBD1. V lost 6 bases and J lost 4; bases outside the gene matches: 4. Per germline, CDR1 MNHEY and CDR2 SVGAGI. This CDR3 spans 14 amino acids. CDR3: CASSRTGDGNTIYF. The CDR3 nucleotides are TGTGCCAGCAGCAGGACAGGGGACGGAAACACCATATATTTT.

This rearrangement joins TRBV28 to TRBJ1-2; the D is unclear. V lost 4 bases to trimming and J lost 5 bases, with 11 bases between them. Per germline, CDR1 MDHEN and CDR2 SYDVKM. This CDR3 comprises 13 residues. In DNA form, the CDR3 reads TGTGCCAGCAGTTCCCTTGGGCCGTATGGCTACACCTTC. Protein sequence: CASSSLGPYGYTF.

This rearrangement joins TRBV3-1 (or the pseudogene TRBV3-2) to TRBJ1-4; the D gene is possibly TRBD1 (6 bases). The CDR3 is 15 amino acids. In germline, CDR1 is LGHDT, CDR2 YNNKEL (reference sequence). Trimming removed 3 bases from V and 8 bases from J, with 16 bases in between. CDR3 residues: CASSQRAGVKEKLFF. CDR3 coding DNA: TGTGCCAGCAGCCAGAGGGCAGGGGTTAAGGAAAAACTGTTTTTT.

The chain has TRBV3-1 (or the pseudogene TRBV3-2) and TRBJ1-1, with a weak D call TRBD1 (5 bases). CDR3 length: 14 amino acids. Per the germline V gene, CDR1 is LGHDT and CDR2 is YNNKEL (reference sequence). Trimming took 6 bases from V and 1 from J, leaving 12 bases between them. CDR3 sequence: CASRGDGWNTEAFF. CDR3 DNA: TGTGCCAGCAGGGGGGACGGATGGAACACTGAAGCTTTCTTT.

The rearrangement uses TRBV7-9 and TRBJ1-1, with D perhaps TRBD1 (6 bases). This CDR3 region has 15 residues. The germline CDR1 and CDR2 sequences are SEHNR and FQNEAQ (reference sequence). Trimming left V 5 bases short and J 0 bases short, with 13 bases between. CDR3 nucleotide sequence: TGTGCCAGCAGCCCCCACAGGGCCATGAACACTGAAGCTTTCTTT. As protein: CASSPHRAMNTEAFF.

V is TRBV19 and J is TRBJ1-2, with TRBD1 identical over 10 bases. Germline loops: CDR1 LNHDA, CDR2 SQIVND (reference sequence). The length of the CDR3 is 18 residues. V gave up 6 bases and J gave up 5 bases; unmatched junction bases: 18. This chain's CDR3 is CASSSSVNRDRGLYGYTF. The CDR3, as DNA: TGTGCCAGTAGCTCTTCAGTTAACCGGGACAGGGGACTTTATGGCTACACCTTC.

The chain joins TRBV28 to TRBJ2-7, with D tentatively TRBD2 (6 bases). This CDR3 comprises 14 residues. The V end lost 2 bases, the J end lost 1 base, and 9 bases lay between the germline ends. Germline V gene data show CDR1 as MDHEN and CDR2 as SYDVKM. The CDR3, as DNA: TGTGCCAGCAGTTTACCAGGAGGGTCCTACGAGCAGTACTTC. Amino acids: CASSLPGGSYEQYF.